This T cell receptor (beta chain) originates from a study of T cell repertoires in cytomegalovirus infection. Overall study: Public TCR beta signatures indicated both CMV infection and matching HLA type.

The CDR3 runs 14 residues. The V gene lost 4 bases and the J gene lost 3 bases, with 12 bases spanning the gap. TCRdb re-called the reads through MiXCR, storing one row per CDR3 protein. The data show 200,000 to 250,000 distinct CDR3 sequences, around 12% seen once. Study-level results: CMV-specific TCR beta clonotypes restricted by HLA-C were the ones dominating the ex vivo response.

Comment on this clonotype: Its cognate antigen is unknown. Since a much larger clone is just one base distant, this may be a read error.

The chain recombines TRBV12-3 or TRBV12-4 with TRBJ1-1, with D unresolved. The sample comprised PBMCs. The receptor's source is a human donor in good health (CMV status not recorded). Some clones in this sample may be carry-over from other donors' samples. CDR3 in DNA: TGTGCCAGCAGTTCTAAGGGCGGCCACACTGAAGCTTTCTTT. This codes for CASSSKGGHTEAFF.